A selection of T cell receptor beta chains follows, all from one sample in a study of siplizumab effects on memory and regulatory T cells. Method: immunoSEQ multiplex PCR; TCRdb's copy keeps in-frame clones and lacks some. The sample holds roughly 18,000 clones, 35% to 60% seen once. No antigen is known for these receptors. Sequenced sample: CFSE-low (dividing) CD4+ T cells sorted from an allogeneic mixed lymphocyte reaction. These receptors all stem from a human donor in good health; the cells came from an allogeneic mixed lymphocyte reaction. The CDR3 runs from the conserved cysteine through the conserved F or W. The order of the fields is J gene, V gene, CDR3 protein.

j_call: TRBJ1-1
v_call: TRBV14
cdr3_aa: CASSQDRGVVSTEAFF

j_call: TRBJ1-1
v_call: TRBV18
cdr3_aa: CASSVDLNTEAFF

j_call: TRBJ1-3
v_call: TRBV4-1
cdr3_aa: CASSQDPGDSGNTIYF

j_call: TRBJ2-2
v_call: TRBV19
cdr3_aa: CASSGRQGFIIRAGELFF

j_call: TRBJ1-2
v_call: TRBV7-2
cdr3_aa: CASSSLGGLDGYTF

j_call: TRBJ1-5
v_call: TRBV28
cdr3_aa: CASSGGASNQPQHF

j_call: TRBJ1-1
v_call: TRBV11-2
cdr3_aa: CASSLGTANTEAFF

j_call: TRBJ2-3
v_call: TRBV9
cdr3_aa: CASSLDPTDTQYF

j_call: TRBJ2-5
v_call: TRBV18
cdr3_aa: CASSLILQETQYF

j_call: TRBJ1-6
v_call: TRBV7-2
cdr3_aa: CASSVTGAYSPLHF

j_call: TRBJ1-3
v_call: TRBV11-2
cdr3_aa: CASSLVGNTIYF

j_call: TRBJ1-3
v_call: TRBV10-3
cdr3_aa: CAISTGGSGNTIYF

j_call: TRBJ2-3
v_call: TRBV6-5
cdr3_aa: CASSSPSTDTQYF

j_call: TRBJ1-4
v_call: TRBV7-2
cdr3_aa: CASSSGGSAEKLFF

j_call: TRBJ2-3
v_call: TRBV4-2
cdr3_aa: CASSRDYTDTQYF

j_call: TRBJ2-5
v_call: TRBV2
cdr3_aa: CASKRLAGAAAETQYF

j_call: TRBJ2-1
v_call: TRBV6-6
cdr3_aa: CATGAGGPTYNEQFF